This T cell receptor (beta chain) was retrieved from a study of human T cells and chemical hapten exposure. Using its own MiXCR run on the RACE reads, TCRdb lists one record per CDR3 protein. The sample records some 400,000 distinct CDR3 sequences, about 4.8% being singletons. This CDR3 has 21 amino acids. CDR1 is MNHNS, CDR2 SASEGT, per germline. With V trimmed by 6 bases and J by 0 bases, 18 bases remained unmatched. As for time point: patch test 1, 2 weeks after DPC sensitization. The treatment: therapeutic diphenylcyclopropenone sensitization with weekly scalp DPC. Prior to application of each patch test, blood was drawn.

The sample was whole blood, taken in connection with sensitization to the hapten diphenylcyclopropenone (DPC). The receptor was derived from a woman aged 45-59 years with alopecia areata. Some clones in this sample may be carry-over from other donors' samples. V and J are TRBV6-1 and TRBJ2-7; 15 bases align to TRBD2. The CDR3 reads CASRPPLTGTSGRQSSYEQYF. CDR3 DNA sequence: TGTGCCAGCAGACCTCCCCTGACCGGGACTAGCGGGAGGCAAAGCTCCTACGAGCAGTACTTC.